Following are 20 T cell receptor beta chains from one sample sequenced in a study of CD8 T cells in ankylosing spondylitis (dated by TCRdb to the late 2010s). Here is what the overall study found, with its caveats: Blood from ankylosing spondylitis patients appeared to be characterized by a TCR beta motif composed of roughly eight highly homologous amino acid variants.

The antigens these receptors bind are not known. The method behind the library was 5' RACE. TCRdb records Illumina HiSeq 2500 as the sequencer. TCRdb reran the public reads through fastp at Q25 and MiXCR, keeping productive beta chains. Rows merge per CDR3 protein into single entries with the most common DNA and genes. Counted in this sample were hundreds of thousands of distinct CDR3 sequences; approximately 10% of them appeared once. Under 0.6% of the sample belongs to the ten largest clones. The source material was blood, either unsorted or a sorted T cell fraction (not recorded which). The receptors come from a male donor with ankylosing spondylitis.

This clonotype turned up a few times. V is TRBV6-2 or TRBV6-3 and J is TRBJ2-7; D may be TRBD2 (6 bases). The CDR3 consists of 14 residues. With 6 bases removed from V and 1 base from J, the gap between germline ends came to 13 bases. The germline gives CDR1 MNHEY, CDR2 SVGEGT. The DNA for the CDR3 is TGTGCCAGCAGGTCCCTGGCGGGGTCCTACGAGCAGTACTTC. Its translation is CASRSLAGSYEQYF.

The chain joins TRBV10-3 to TRBJ2-2; a weak D match, TRBD1 (5 bases). In germline, CDR1 is ENHRY, CDR2 SYGVKD. Trimming stripped 0 bases from V and 0 bases from J, with 8 bases between. This CDR3 contains 16 residues. The CDR3 region has the DNA TGTGCCATCAGTGAGTCCCCAGGGACGAACACCGGGGAGCTGTTTTTT. It is translated as CAISESPGTNTGELFF.

This clonotype occurred many times. The chain combines TRBV7-9 with TRBJ2-2; D unresolved. V dropped 3 bases and J dropped 7 bases, with 9 bases sitting between them. CDR3 length: 13 residues. Germline CDR1 and CDR2: SEHNR and FQNEAQ (reference sequence). The CDR3 nucleotides read TGTGCCAGCAGCTTTTTGCAGCACGGGGAGCTGTTTTTT. Amino acid sequence: CASSFLQHGELFF.

The chain employs TRBV10-3 and TRBJ2-1; 11 bases agree with TRBD2. Germline V lookup: CDR1 ENHRY, CDR2 SYGVKD. V lost 3 bases to trimming and J lost 6 bases; unmatched junction nucleotides: 4. The CDR3 length is 15 residues. The CDR3 nucleotides read TGTGCCATCAGTGATGGGCTAGCGGGGGGCAATGAGCAGTTCTTC. It encodes CAISDGLAGGNEQFF.

The genes are TRBV4-3 and TRBJ2-3; D call uncertain. Germline values: CDR1 LGHNA, CDR2 YSLEER. This CDR3 has 13 amino acids. The V gene lost 0 bases and the J gene lost 5 bases, with 6 bases spanning the gap. The CDR3: CASSQDRLDTQYF. The CDR3 DNA reads as TGCGCCAGCAGCCAAGACCGACTAGATACGCAGTATTTT.

This clonotype has just a few counts. The rearrangement joins TRBV20-1 to TRBJ2-1, with 11 positions matching TRBD2. Looked up from germline, CDR1 is DFQATT and CDR2 is SNEGSKA (reference sequence). CDR3 length: 15 residues. V shed 5 bases, J shed 5 bases, and the junction held 8 bases outside the gene matches. CDR3 sequence reads: CSASRTSGSHNEQFF. The CDR3 nucleotides read TGCAGTGCTTCCAGGACTAGCGGGTCCCACAATGAGCAGTTCTTC.

J is TRBJ1-5 and V is TRBV6-1, with 10 bases lining up with TRBD1. J lost 6 bases, V lost 4 bases, and 6 bases had no gene match. Germline V gives CDR1 MNHNS, CDR2 SASEGT. The CDR3 consists of 15 residues. CDR3 sequence: CASSASTGGFQPQHF. CDR3 in DNA: TGTGCCAGCAGTGCTTCGACAGGGGGCTTTCAGCCCCAGCATTTT.

CDR3 region: CASSLESNEKLFF. CDR3 nucleotide sequence: TGCGCCAGCAGCCTCGAGAGCAACGAAAAACTGTTTTTT. The chain recombines TRBV5-1 with TRBJ1-4; no firm D call. Germline V lookup: CDR1 SGHRS, CDR2 YFSETQ. Trimming shortened V by 4 bases and J by 8 bases, and 12 bases separated the two germline ends. CDR3 length equals 13 residues.

The sample holds a few counts of this clonotype. This chain joins TRBV20-1 and TRBJ2-5; 11 nucleotides align to TRBD1. CDR1 is DFQATT and CDR2 is SNEGSKA in the germline V gene (reference sequence). Trimming took 4 bases from V and 4 from J; bases not matched to a gene: 8. This CDR3 has 15 residues. Here the CDR3 DNA reads TGCAGTGCTACTCGACCGGGACAGGGGGGAGAGACCCAGTACTTC. This gives the protein CSATRPGQGGETQYF.

Only a few counts were recorded for this clonotype. V gene TRBV5-1 combines with J gene TRBJ2-7, with D possibly matching TRBD2 (5 bases). CDR3 size: 15 residues. Trimming cost V 0 bases and J 2 bases, with 12 bases left between them. Germline values: CDR1 SGHRS, CDR2 YFSETQ. CDR3 sequence reads: CASSLVGGGPYEQYF. The CDR3 nucleotides are TGCGCCAGCAGCTTGGTAGGTGGAGGACCCTACGAGCAGTACTTC. Supplemented by reference TRBV5-1 and TRBJ2-7, the full variable domain reads KAGVTQTPRYLIKTRGQQVTLSCSPISGHRSVSWYQQTPGQGLQFLFEYFSETQRNKGNFPGRFSGRQFSNSRSEMNVSTLELGDSALYLCASSLVGGGPYEQYFGPGTRLTVT.

V usage is TRBV29-1 and J usage is TRBJ2-3; D gene ambiguous. This CDR3 contains 11 residues. Trimming stripped 3 bases from V and 4 bases from J, with 5 bases between. Germline V lookup: CDR1 SQVTM, CDR2 ANQGSEA. The CDR3 DNA sequence: TGCAGCGTTGATAGGGCAGATACGCAGTATTTT. This gives the protein CSVDRADTQYF.

This clonotype was picked up a small number of times. The chain carries TRBV9 and TRBJ2-1; D is uncertain. Germline V CDR1 and CDR2: SGDLS, YYNGEE. The germline V and J ends were trimmed by 4 bases and 1 base, with 12 bases remaining between them. The CDR3 has 15 amino acids. The DNA for the CDR3 is TGTGCCAGCAGCCGCGCTAGTGGGTCCTACAATGAGCAGTTCTTC. As protein: CASSRASGSYNEQFF. The full variable domain, in which reference TRBV9 and TRBJ2-1 provide the parts outside the CDR3, is DSGVTQTPKHLITATGQRVTLRCSPRSGDLSVYWYQQSLDQGLQFLIQYYNGEERAKGNILERFSAQQFPDLHSELNLSSLELGDSALYFCASSRASGSYNEQFFGPGTRLTVL.

This clonotype was detected ten times or more. The chain carries TRBV29-1 and TRBJ1-1; 10 bases are a match to TRBD1. Germline CDR1 SQVTM, CDR2 ANQGSEA. The V gene end was trimmed by 4 bases and the J gene end by 7 bases; junction bases not matched to a gene: 3. The CDR3 covers 12 residues. The CDR3 nucleotides are TGCAGCGTTGGAGGACAGGGGGATGAAGCTTTCTTT. Translating gives CSVGGQGDEAFF.

This clonotype was recorded many times. The chain uses TRBV20-1 and TRBJ2-3, with D hard to call. V was pared by 3 bases and J by 0 bases, with 7 bases between. Germline V CDR1 and CDR2: DFQATT, SNEGSKA (reference sequence). The CDR3 is 13 amino acids. The DNA of the CDR3 is TGCAGTGCTAGGCCCCCTAGCACAGATACGCAGTATTTT. As protein: CSARPPSTDTQYF.

This clonotype was counted only a few times. The chain uses TRBV18 and TRBJ1-4; no reliable D call. V gave up 3 bases and J gave up 7 bases, with 15 bases separating them. Per germline, CDR1 KGHSH and CDR2 LQKENI. The CDR3 totals 15 residues. CDR3 coding DNA: TGTGCCAGCTCACCCCCCTCCAGTAGATCTGAAAAACTGTTTTTT. Encoded protein: CASSPPSSRSEKLFF.

This clonotype was observed a few times. The chain has TRBV7-2 and TRBJ1-2; no definite D call. This CDR3 spans 15 amino acids. Trimming took 3 bases from V and 0 from J, leaving 11 bases between them. Germline V gene lookup returns CDR1 SGHTA and CDR2 FQGNSA. As DNA, the CDR3 is TGTGCCAGCAGCTTGGCTAGGGTTACTAACTATGGCTACACCTTC. It translates to CASSLARVTNYGYTF. The entire variable domain, with the rest obtained from reference TRBV7-2 and TRBJ1-2, is as follows: GAGVSQSPSNKVTEKGKDVELRCDPISGHTALYWYRQSLGQGLEFLIYFQGNSAPDKSGLPSDRFSAERTGGSVSTLTIQRTQQEDSAVYLCASSLARVTNYGYTFGSGTRLTVV.

This clonotype was recorded at least ten times. The chain recombines TRBV7-2 with TRBJ2-2; D not certain. Looked up from germline, CDR1 is SGHTA and CDR2 is FQGNSA. Trimming cost V 3 bases and J 2 bases, with 7 bases left between them. The CDR3 covers 14 residues. CDR3 DNA: TGTGCCAGCAGCTTGGGCCTTAACACCGGGGAGCTGTTTTTT. Translation gives CASSLGLNTGELFF.

In this sample, this clonotype turned up a few times. The chain carries TRBV5-1 and TRBJ2-1; tentative D call: TRBD2 (5 bases). Germline V lookup: CDR1 SGHRS, CDR2 YFSETQ. Trimming pared 0 bases from V and 0 bases from J, leaving 13 bases between. The CDR3 sequence is 17 residues long. For the CDR3, the DNA is TGCGCCAGCAGCTTGGATTTAGAGGGAAGCTCCTACAATGAGCAGTTCTTC. Residues: CASSLDLEGSSYNEQFF.

This chain links TRBV7-8 with TRBJ1-5; 9 bases agree with TRBD1. The V segment lost 1 base and the J segment 7 bases; nucleotides outside the gene matches: 5. Germline assignment: CDR1 SGHVS and CDR2 FQNEAQ. CDR3 length: 15 amino acids. CDR3 bases: TGTGCCAGCAGCTTAGTACAGGGGGCCCAACAGCCCCAGCATTTT. This gives the protein CASSLVQGAQQPQHF.

This clonotype was picked up many times. Compared with germline, one end of the junction differs, possibly owing to a read error. V gene TRBV5-1 combines with J gene TRBJ2-5; D call uncertain. The CDR3 loop spans 11 amino acids. Germline loops: CDR1 SGHRS, CDR2 YFSETQ. The CDR3 DNA is TGCGCCAGCCGCTTAGCAGAGACCCAGTACTTC. The encoded protein is CASRLAETQYF.